One sample yielded the 18 T cell receptor beta chains listed below, sequenced in a study of shared clonotypes between healthy human individuals. It was CD45RO-negative cells, positively selected for CCR7, that made up naive CD8 cells, with terminally differentiated effector memory CD45RA+ cells excluded. The assay was immunoSEQ multiplex PCR, and TCRdb's table has in-frame clones only and misses some. The sample consists of hundreds of thousands of clones, roughly 95% of them appearing once. Sample: naive CD8+ T cells sorted from blood. The receptors were sampled from a woman aged 25 to 39 in good health.

Points on this clone: The same CDR3 can be traced to other DNA sequences in this sample. The chain has TRBV6-1 and TRBJ2-7; D is perhaps TRBD1 (6 bases). Germline lookup yields CDR1 MNHNS and CDR2 SASEGT. Trimming cost V 2 bases and J 2 bases, with 13 bases left between them. This CDR3 comprises 15 residues. The CDR3 bases are TGTGCCAGCAGTGAACCTGGGCAGGGGACCTACGAGCAGTACTTC. Translating gives CASSEPGQGTYEQYF.

This chain joins TRBV27 and TRBJ2-7, with 9 bases identical to TRBD2. The junction had 6 bases not matched to a gene; V was cut back by 3 bases and J by 0 bases. CDR3 length: 16 residues. Germline V gene lookup returns CDR1 MNHEY and CDR2 SMNVEV (reference sequence). CDR3 residues: CASSFNSGLASYEQYF. DNA of the CDR3: TGTGCCAGCAGTTTTAACTCGGGACTAGCCTCCTACGAGCAGTACTTC.

About this clone: An end of the junction does not agree with germline; a read error may underlie this. V is TRBV25-1 and J is TRBJ2-7; the match to TRBD2 covers 13 bases. The CDR3 has 18 residues. From germline, CDR1 is MGHDK and CDR2 SYGVNS. CDR3 sequence: CAGSARLAGGPSGDEQYF. The CDR3 region has the DNA TGTGCCGGCAGTGCCAGACTAGCGGGAGGTCCCTCCGGAGACGAGCAGTACTTC.

The chain recombines TRBV5-6 with TRBJ2-7, with D possibly matching TRBD1 (6 bases). V was trimmed by 7 bases and J by 1 base, leaving 12 bases between them. The CDR3 loop spans 13 amino acids. CDR1 is SGHDT and CDR2 is YYEEEE in the germline V gene. The CDR3 region is CASLEQGSYEQYF. The CDR3 coding sequence is TGTGCCAGCCTTGAACAGGGTTCCTACGAGCAGTACTTC.

V gene TRBV19 combines with J gene TRBJ1-4; D not resolved. The CDR3 is made up of 15 amino acids. V shed 3 bases and J shed 4 bases, with 12 bases lying between them. Germline V gives CDR1 LNHDA, CDR2 SQIVND (reference sequence). The CDR3 reads CASSISWQDNEKLFF. CDR3 DNA sequence: TGTGCCAGTAGTATTTCGTGGCAGGATAATGAAAAACTGTTTTTT.

The rearrangement uses TRBV5-4 and TRBJ2-1; TRBD2 might be the D (6 bases). In germline, CDR1 is SGHNT, CDR2 YYREEE (reference sequence). The CDR3 sequence is 15 residues long. The V and J ends lost 5 bases and 6 bases respectively, with 18 bases between them. CDR3 nucleotides: TGTGCCAGCAGTTTCTTTGGTGGGGACTTCAATGAGCAGTTCTTC. Protein: CASSFFGGDFNEQFF. The full variable domain, in which reference TRBV5-4 and TRBJ2-1 provide the parts outside the CDR3, is ETGVTQSPTHLIKTRGQQVTLRCSSQSGHNTVSWYQQALGQGPQFIFQYYREEENGRGNFPPRFSGLQFPNYSSELNVNALELDDSALYLCASSFFGGDFNEQFFGPGTRLTVL.

This clone was recorded once. This chain links TRBV10-3 with TRBJ1-1; D unclear. This CDR3 spans 15 amino acids. The V end was cut by 6 bases, the J end by 0 bases, with 14 bases between. Germline values: CDR1 ENHRY, CDR2 SYGVKD. The CDR3, as DNA: TGTGCCATCAGGGGATCAGTTCGCGTGAACACTGAAGCTTTCTTT. Protein sequence: CAIRGSVRVNTEAFF.

The rearrangement uses TRBV9 and TRBJ1-2; a weak D match, TRBD1 (5 bases). The germline V gene has CDR1 SGDLS and CDR2 YYNGEE. The CDR3 loop spans 14 amino acids. V gave up 6 bases and J gave up 8 bases, with 20 bases separating them. CDR3 sequence reads: CASTNVGGRGGYTF. In DNA form, the CDR3 reads TGTGCCAGCACCAACGTTGGGGGTCGGGGAGGCTACACCTTC.

In this sample, this clone turned up once. This chain joins TRBV6-5 and TRBJ2-7, with D hard to call. With 2 bases removed from V and 3 bases from J, the gap between germline ends came to 8 bases. The germline CDR1 and CDR2 sequences are MNHEY and SVGAGI. This CDR3 contains 13 residues. The CDR3 DNA is TGTGCCAGCAGTTACGGGGATCTCTACGAGCAGTACTTC. It yields the protein CASSYGDLYEQYF.

CDR3 region: CASSMPGVNTEAFF. DNA for the CDR3: TGTGCCAGCAGTATGCCCGGGGTGAACACTGAAGCTTTCTTT. This rearrangement joins TRBV27 to TRBJ1-1; unclear D gene. This CDR3 region has 14 residues. Germline CDR1 and CDR2: MNHEY and SMNVEV (reference sequence). V gave up 5 bases and J gave up 0 bases, with 10 bases separating them.

This chain joins TRBV7-8 and TRBJ2-1; no clear D. V lost 2 bases to trimming and J lost 5 bases, with 7 bases between them. This CDR3 comprises 13 residues. The germline V gene encodes CDR1 SGHVS and CDR2 FQNEAQ. The CDR3 loop reads CASSLILNNEQFF. CDR3 DNA: TGTGCCAGCAGCTTAATACTGAACAATGAGCAGTTCTTC.

The count of this clone is one. This chain uses TRBV7-3 with TRBJ1-1; no reliable D call. The CDR3 loop spans 13 amino acids. Germline CDR1 reads SGHTA; CDR2 reads FQGTGA. The V end was cut by 1 base, the J end by 5 bases, with 8 bases between. CDR3 DNA: TGTGCCAGCAGCTTAAACTTTGGGACTGAAGCTTTCTTT. This encodes CASSLNFGTEAFF.

The chain is built from TRBV7-9 and TRBJ1-4, with D possibly being TRBD1 (5 bases). The CDR3 consists of 13 residues. Per the germline V gene, CDR1 is SEHNR and CDR2 is FQNEAQ (reference sequence). V lost 4 bases and J 7 bases, leaving 10 bases between the germline ends. CDR3 protein: CASSSPGTEKLFF. CDR3 nucleotide sequence: TGTGCCAGCAGCTCACCAGGGACTGAAAAACTGTTTTTT. Combining the CDR3 with reference TRBV7-9 and TRBJ1-4 gives the whole variable domain DTGVSQNPRHKITKRGQNVTFRCDPISEHNRLYWYRQTLGQGPEFLTYFQNEAQLEKSRLLSDRFSAERPKGSFSTLEIQRTEQGDSAMYLCASSSPGTEKLFFGSGTQLSVL.

The CDR3 here is CASRSGTGILGRYNEQFF. CDR3 sequence (DNA): TGTGCCAGCAGATCCGGGACAGGGATACTGGGACGTTACAATGAGCAGTTCTTC. The chain carries TRBV28 and TRBJ2-1; 9 bases agree with TRBD1. The CDR3 is 18 residues long. The V gene's germline CDR1 is MDHEN and CDR2 SYDVKM. V gave up 6 bases and J gave up 4 bases; unmatched junction bases: 16.

This chain uses TRBV5-6 with TRBJ1-1; TRBD1 is a possible D gene (5 bases). The CDR3 has 14 amino acids. V lost 0 bases to trimming and J lost 4 bases, with 10 bases between them. CDR1 and CDR2 (germline): SGHDT, YYEEEE. CDR3 loop: CASSLALGATEAFF. The CDR3 DNA follows: TGTGCCAGCAGCTTGGCCCTAGGGGCCACTGAAGCTTTCTTT.

The chain joins TRBV19 to TRBJ1-1; D remains unclear. There are 13 residues in the CDR3. The V end was cut by 2 bases, the J end by 7 bases, with 11 bases between. The germline V gene encodes CDR1 LNHDA and CDR2 SQIVND (reference sequence). The CDR3 DNA sequence: TGTGCCAGTAGTATAACCGGCGGATATGAAGCTTTCTTT. Protein product: CASSITGGYEAFF.

The rearrangement uses TRBV9 and TRBJ1-1; D may be TRBD1 (5 bases). CDR3 length: 15 residues. The germline V gene has CDR1 SGDLS and CDR2 YYNGEE. Trimming shortened V by 0 bases and J by 5 bases, and 14 bases separated the two germline ends. The CDR3 nucleotides are TGTGCCAGCAGCGTAGGGCGGTCAGGGCTAACTGAAGCTTTCTTT. Protein product: CASSVGRSGLTEAFF.

The J gene is TRBJ2-1, the V gene TRBV27; 7 nucleotides match TRBD2. The CDR3 loop spans 14 amino acids. J was trimmed by 8 bases and V by 6 bases; bases with no gene match: 10. Germline CDR1 is MNHEY and CDR2 is SMNVEV (reference sequence). DNA of the CDR3: TGTGCCAGCAGAATTGGCGGGAGTTTAGATGAGCAGTTCTTC. This codes for CASRIGGSLDEQFF.